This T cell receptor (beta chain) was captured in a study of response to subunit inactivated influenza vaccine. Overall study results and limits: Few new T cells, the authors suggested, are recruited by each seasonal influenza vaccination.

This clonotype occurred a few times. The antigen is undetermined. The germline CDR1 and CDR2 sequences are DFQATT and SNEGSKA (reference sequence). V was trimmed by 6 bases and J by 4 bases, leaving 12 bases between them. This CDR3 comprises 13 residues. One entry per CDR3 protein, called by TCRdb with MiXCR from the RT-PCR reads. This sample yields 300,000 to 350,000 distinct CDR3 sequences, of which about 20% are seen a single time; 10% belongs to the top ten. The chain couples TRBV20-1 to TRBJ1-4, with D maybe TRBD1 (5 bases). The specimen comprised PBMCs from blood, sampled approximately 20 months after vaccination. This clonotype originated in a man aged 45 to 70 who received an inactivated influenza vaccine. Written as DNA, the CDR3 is TGCAGTGCCGCCGGGGCGATTAATGAAAAACTGTTTTTT. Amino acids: CSAAGAINEKLFF.